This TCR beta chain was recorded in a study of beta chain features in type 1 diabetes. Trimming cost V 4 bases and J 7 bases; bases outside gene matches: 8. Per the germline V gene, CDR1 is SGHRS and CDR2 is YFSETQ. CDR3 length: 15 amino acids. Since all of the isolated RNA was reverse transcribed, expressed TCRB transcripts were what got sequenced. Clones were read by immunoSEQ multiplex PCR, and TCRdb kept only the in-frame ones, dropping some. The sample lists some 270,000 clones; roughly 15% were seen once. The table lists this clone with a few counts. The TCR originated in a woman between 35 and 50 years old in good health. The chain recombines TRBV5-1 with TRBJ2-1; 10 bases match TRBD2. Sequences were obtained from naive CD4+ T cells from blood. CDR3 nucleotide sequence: TGCGCCAGCAGCGCCGCTACTAGCGGGGTGAATGAGCAGTTCTTC. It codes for CASSAATSGVNEQFF.